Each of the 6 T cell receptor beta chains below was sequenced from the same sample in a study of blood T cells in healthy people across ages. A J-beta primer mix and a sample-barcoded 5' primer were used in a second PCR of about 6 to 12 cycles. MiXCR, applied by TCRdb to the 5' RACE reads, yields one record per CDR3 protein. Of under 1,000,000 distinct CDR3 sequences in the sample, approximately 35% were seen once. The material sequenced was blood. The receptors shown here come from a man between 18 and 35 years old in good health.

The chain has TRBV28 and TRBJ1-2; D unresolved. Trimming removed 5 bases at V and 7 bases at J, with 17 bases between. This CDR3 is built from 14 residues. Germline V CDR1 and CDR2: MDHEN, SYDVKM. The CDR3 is CASSPPARGLGYTF. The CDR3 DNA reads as TGTGCCAGCAGTCCCCCGGCCCGAGGGCTTGGCTACACCTTC.

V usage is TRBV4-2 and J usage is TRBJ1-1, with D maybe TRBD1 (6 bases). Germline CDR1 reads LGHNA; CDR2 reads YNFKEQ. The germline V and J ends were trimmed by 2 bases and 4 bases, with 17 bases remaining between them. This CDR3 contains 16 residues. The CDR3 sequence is CASSQLLYQGSTEAFF. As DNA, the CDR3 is TGTGCCAGCAGCCAACTCCTATATCAGGGGAGCACTGAAGCTTTCTTT.

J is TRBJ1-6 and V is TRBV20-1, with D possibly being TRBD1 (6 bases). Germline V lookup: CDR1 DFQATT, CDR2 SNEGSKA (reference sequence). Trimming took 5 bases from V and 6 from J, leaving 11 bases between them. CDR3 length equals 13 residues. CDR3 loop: CSAPQGSNSPLHF. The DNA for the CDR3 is TGCAGTGCTCCCCAGGGGAGTAATTCACCCCTCCACTTT.

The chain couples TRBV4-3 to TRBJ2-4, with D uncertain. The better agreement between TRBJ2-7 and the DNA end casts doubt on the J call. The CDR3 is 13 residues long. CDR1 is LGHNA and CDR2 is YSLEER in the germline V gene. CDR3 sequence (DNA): TGCGCCAGCAGCCAAGTGCTAGACTACGAGCAGTACTTC. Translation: CASSQVLDYEQYF.

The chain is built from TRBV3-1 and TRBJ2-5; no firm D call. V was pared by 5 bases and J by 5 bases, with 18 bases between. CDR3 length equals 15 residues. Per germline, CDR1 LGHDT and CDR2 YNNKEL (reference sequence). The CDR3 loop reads CASSSDTPLYETQYF. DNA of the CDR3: TGTGCCAGCAGCTCAGACACGCCCTTATACGAGACCCAGTACTTC.

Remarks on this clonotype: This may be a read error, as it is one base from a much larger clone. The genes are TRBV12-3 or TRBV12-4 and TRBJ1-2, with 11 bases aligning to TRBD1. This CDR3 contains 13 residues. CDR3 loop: CASSSGTGGGCTF. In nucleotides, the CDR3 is TGTGCCAGCAGTTCAGGGACAGGGGGTGGCTGCACCTTC.